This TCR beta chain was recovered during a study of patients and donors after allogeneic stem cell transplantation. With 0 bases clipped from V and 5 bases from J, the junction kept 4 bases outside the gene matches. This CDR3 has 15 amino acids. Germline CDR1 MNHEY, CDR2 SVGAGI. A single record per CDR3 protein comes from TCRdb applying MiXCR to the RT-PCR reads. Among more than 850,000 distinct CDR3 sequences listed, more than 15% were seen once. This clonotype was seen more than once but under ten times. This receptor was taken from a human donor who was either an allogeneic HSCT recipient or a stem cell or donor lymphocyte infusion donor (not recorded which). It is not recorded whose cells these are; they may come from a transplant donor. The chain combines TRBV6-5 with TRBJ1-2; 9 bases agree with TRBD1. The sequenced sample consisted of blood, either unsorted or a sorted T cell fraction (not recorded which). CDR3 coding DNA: TGTGCCAGCAGTTACTCTGGGACAGGGTCGTATGGCTACACCTTC. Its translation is CASSYSGTGSYGYTF.